The rows below give T cell receptor beta chains drawn from one sample of a study of T cell responses to AZD1222 COVID-19 vaccine. The table came from immunoSEQ multiplex PCR; TCRdb's copy has only in-frame clones and leaves some out. The data hold about 160,000 clones, with 92% observed a single time. The sequences come from peripheral blood, collected 28 days after the second AZD1222 dose. The receptors here all came from an adult who received the AZD1222 COVID-19 vaccine. The CDR3 runs from the conserved cysteine through the conserved F or W. Each record gives: J gene, clone size, V gene, D gene, CDR3 protein, CDR3 DNA. The D gene is left open where the match is weak. Clone size appears in some rows only: once, few, many, or a class for an expanded clone.

J gene: TRBJ1-4
clone size: .
V gene: TRBV6-5
D gene: .
CDR3 protein: CASSYGIDEPQLFF
CDR3 DNA: TGTGCCAGCAGTTACGGGATCGACGAACCGCAACTGTTTTTT

J gene: TRBJ2-7
clone size: .
V gene: TRBV6-2/TRBV6-3
D gene: .
CDR3 protein: CASSYSPFGSASYEQYF
CDR3 DNA: TGTGCCAGCAGTTATTCACCCTTCGGGAGCGCTTCCTACGAGCAGTACTTC

J gene: TRBJ2-1
clone size: .
V gene: TRBV2
D gene: .
CDR3 protein: CASSKQGYEQFF
CDR3 DNA: TGTGCCAGCAGCAAACAGGGCTATGAGCAGTTCTTC

J gene: TRBJ2-7
clone size: .
V gene: TRBV5-4
D gene: TRBD1
CDR3 protein: CASSGASGQGGGEQYF
CDR3 DNA: TGTGCCAGCAGCGGGGCGTCGGGACAGGGAGGAGGCGAGCAGTACTTC

J gene: TRBJ1-2
clone size: once
V gene: TRBV7-9
D gene: .
CDR3 protein: CASSLGPGEGYTF
CDR3 DNA: TGTGCCAGCAGCTTAGGGCCGGGGGAAGGCTACACCTTC

J gene: TRBJ1-3
clone size: .
V gene: TRBV28
D gene: .
CDR3 protein: CASSLVYSGNTIYF
CDR3 DNA: TGTGCCAGCAGCTTGGTATACTCTGGAAACACCATATATTTT

J gene: TRBJ2-1
clone size: .
V gene: TRBV20-1
D gene: .
CDR3 protein: CSAAGNEQFF
CDR3 DNA: TGCAGTGCAGCAGGTAATGAGCAGTTCTTC

J gene: TRBJ2-5
clone size: .
V gene: TRBV2
D gene: TRBD2
CDR3 protein: CASNGLAGEETQYF
CDR3 DNA: TGTGCCAGCAACGGACTAGCGGGAGAAGAGACCCAGTACTTC

J gene: TRBJ2-1
clone size: .
V gene: TRBV18
D gene: .
CDR3 protein: CASSPPVSSYNEQFF
CDR3 DNA: TGTGCCAGCTCACCACCGGTGAGCTCCTACAATGAGCAGTTCTTC

J gene: TRBJ2-7
clone size: .
V gene: TRBV6-1
D gene: TRBD2
CDR3 protein: CASSEDRLAVYEQYF
CDR3 DNA: TGTGCCAGCAGTGAAGATAGACTAGCGGTCTACGAGCAGTACTTC

J gene: TRBJ1-5
clone size: .
V gene: TRBV11-3
D gene: .
CDR3 protein: CASSLSRGQPQHF
CDR3 DNA: TGTGCCAGCAGCTTATCCAGGGGACAGCCCCAGCATTTT

J gene: TRBJ1-1
clone size: .
V gene: TRBV27
D gene: .
CDR3 protein: CASSLFQGHGTEAFF
CDR3 DNA: TGTGCCAGCAGTTTATTCCAGGGCCATGGTACTGAAGCTTTCTTT

J gene: TRBJ2-7
clone size: .
V gene: TRBV9
D gene: .
CDR3 protein: CASSVHTGSSYEQYF
CDR3 DNA: TGTGCCAGCAGCGTACACACAGGGTCATCCTACGAGCAGTACTTC

J gene: TRBJ1-1
clone size: .
V gene: TRBV19
D gene: .
CDR3 protein: CANSIAQGIGTEAFF
CDR3 DNA: TGTGCCAATAGTATAGCCCAGGGGATCGGAACTGAAGCTTTCTTT

J gene: TRBJ1-2
clone size: .
V gene: TRBV19
D gene: .
CDR3 protein: CASSISAGPLDYGYTF
CDR3 DNA: TGTGCCAGTAGTATTTCGGCAGGCCCCTTGGACTATGGCTACACCTTC

J gene: TRBJ2-7
clone size: .
V gene: TRBV27
D gene: TRBD2
CDR3 protein: CASSMTSGLSYEQYF
CDR3 DNA: TGTGCCAGCAGTATGACTAGCGGTCTCTCCTACGAGCAGTACTTC

J gene: TRBJ2-3
clone size: once
V gene: TRBV5-4
D gene: .
CDR3 protein: CASSLRRSTDTQYF
CDR3 DNA: TGTGCCAGCAGCTTGAGGCGGAGCACAGATACGCAGTATTTT

J gene: TRBJ2-2
clone size: .
V gene: TRBV5-1
D gene: .
CDR3 protein: CASSPTPGAGELFF
CDR3 DNA: TGCGCCAGCAGCCCTACCCCAGGGGCCGGGGAGCTGTTTTTT

J gene: TRBJ1-2
clone size: .
V gene: TRBV28
D gene: TRBD1
CDR3 protein: CASSVDRDLSGYTF
CDR3 DNA: TGTGCCAGCAGTGTTGACAGGGACCTCTCTGGCTACACCTTC

J gene: TRBJ1-5
clone size: .
V gene: TRBV18
D gene: TRBD1
CDR3 protein: CASSRQGAWNQPQHF
CDR3 DNA: TGTGCCAGCTCACGACAGGGGGCGTGGAATCAGCCCCAGCATTTT

J gene: TRBJ2-7
clone size: .
V gene: TRBV3-1/TRBV3-2
D gene: TRBD2
CDR3 protein: CASSTHLAGVAPEQYF
CDR3 DNA: TGTGCCAGCAGCACCCACCTAGCGGGAGTAGCCCCGGAGCAGTACTTC

J gene: TRBJ2-5
clone size: .
V gene: TRBV30
D gene: .
CDR3 protein: CAWSVQASKETQYF
CDR3 DNA: TGTGCCTGGAGTGTACAGGCTAGCAAAGAGACCCAGTACTTC

J gene: TRBJ1-1
clone size: .
V gene: TRBV5-1
D gene: .
CDR3 protein: CASSLELQATAFF
CDR3 DNA: TGCGCCAGCAGCTTGGAACTACAGGCTACAGCTTTCTTT

J gene: TRBJ1-1
clone size: .
V gene: TRBV7-9
D gene: .
CDR3 protein: CASSFGTSNTEAFF
CDR3 DNA: TGTGCCAGCAGCTTCGGGACCTCGAACACTGAAGCTTTCTTT

J gene: TRBJ2-3
clone size: .
V gene: TRBV11-3
D gene: TRBD2
CDR3 protein: CASSETAGAQYF
CDR3 DNA: TGTGCCAGCAGTGAAACAGCGGGGGCCCAGTATTTT

J gene: TRBJ2-1
clone size: .
V gene: TRBV7-2
D gene: TRBD2
CDR3 protein: CASSLSLLAGGYNEQFF
CDR3 DNA: TGTGCCAGCAGCTTATCCCTACTAGCGGGAGGGTACAATGAGCAGTTCTTC

J gene: TRBJ1-2
clone size: .
V gene: TRBV7-9
D gene: .
CDR3 protein: CASSLFRAGRATYGYTF
CDR3 DNA: TGTGCCAGCAGCTTATTCAGGGCGGGCAGGGCCACTTATGGCTACACCTTC

J gene: TRBJ2-7
clone size: .
V gene: TRBV7-9
D gene: .
CDR3 protein: CASSFRQGSYEQYF
CDR3 DNA: TGTGCCAGCAGCTTTCGGCAGGGGAGCTACGAGCAGTACTTC

J gene: TRBJ1-5
clone size: .
V gene: TRBV7-8
D gene: .
CDR3 protein: CASSLISNQPQHF
CDR3 DNA: TGTGCCAGCAGCTTAATATCCAATCAGCCCCAGCATTTT

J gene: TRBJ2-2
clone size: once
V gene: TRBV19
D gene: TRBD1
CDR3 protein: CASSLGTGLTGELFF
CDR3 DNA: TGTGCCAGTAGTCTTGGGACAGGACTCACCGGGGAGCTGTTTTTT

J gene: TRBJ2-7
clone size: .
V gene: TRBV5-1
D gene: .
CDR3 protein: CASSFFSGVNYEQYF
CDR3 DNA: TGCGCCAGCAGCTTCTTTAGCGGAGTCAACTACGAGCAGTACTTC

J gene: TRBJ2-6
clone size: .
V gene: TRBV29-1
D gene: TRBD1
CDR3 protein: CSLQGVTGAQAIAGANVLTF
CDR3 DNA: TGCAGCCTTCAGGGGGTAACAGGGGCGCAAGCTATTGCCGGGGCCAACGTCCTGACTTTC

J gene: TRBJ2-2
clone size: .
V gene: TRBV18
D gene: TRBD1
CDR3 protein: CASSPIDRGTGELFF
CDR3 DNA: TGTGCCAGCTCACCAATCGACAGGGGCACCGGGGAGCTGTTTTTT

J gene: TRBJ2-4
clone size: .
V gene: TRBV20-1
D gene: .
CDR3 protein: CSARDYKIQYF
CDR3 DNA: TGCAGTGCTAGAGATTACAAGATTCAGTACTTC

J gene: TRBJ2-3
clone size: once
V gene: TRBV2
D gene: .
CDR3 protein: CASSVWERADTQYF
CDR3 DNA: TGTGCCAGCAGTGTTTGGGAGCGGGCAGATACGCAGTATTTT

J gene: TRBJ2-2
clone size: .
V gene: TRBV5-1
D gene: TRBD2
CDR3 protein: CASSVRLAGNTGELFF
CDR3 DNA: TGCGCCAGCAGCGTACGACTAGCGGGAAACACCGGGGAGCTGTTTTTT

J gene: TRBJ1-3
clone size: .
V gene: TRBV3-1/TRBV3-2
D gene: .
CDR3 protein: CASSQGESGNTIYF
CDR3 DNA: TGTGCCAGCAGCCAGGGGGAGTCTGGAAACACCATATATTTT

J gene: TRBJ2-7
clone size: .
V gene: TRBV2
D gene: .
CDR3 protein: CASTQEAGTHEQYF
CDR3 DNA: TGTGCCAGCACCCAAGAGGCCGGCACGCACGAGCAGTACTTC

J gene: TRBJ2-7
clone size: .
V gene: TRBV5-1
D gene: .
CDR3 protein: CASREGADTYEQYF
CDR3 DNA: TGCGCCAGCAGGGAGGGGGCCGATACCTACGAGCAGTACTTC

J gene: TRBJ2-3
clone size: .
V gene: TRBV18
D gene: .
CDR3 protein: CASSPPSANTQYF
CDR3 DNA: TGTGCCAGCTCACCACCATCGGCCAATACGCAGTATTTT

J gene: TRBJ2-1
clone size: .
V gene: TRBV4-3
D gene: TRBD2
CDR3 protein: CASSTGIRASGYNEQFF
CDR3 DNA: TGCGCCAGCAGCACAGGAATTCGAGCTAGCGGGTACAATGAGCAGTTCTTC

J gene: TRBJ2-3
clone size: .
V gene: TRBV10-3
D gene: .
CDR3 protein: CAISPAVNTDTQYF
CDR3 DNA: TGTGCCATCAGCCCCGCTGTGAACACAGATACGCAGTATTTT

J gene: TRBJ1-2
clone size: .
V gene: TRBV5-1
D gene: TRBD1
CDR3 protein: CASSGDRGDYGYTF
CDR3 DNA: TGCGCCAGCAGCGGGGACAGGGGGGACTATGGCTACACCTTC

J gene: TRBJ1-1
clone size: .
V gene: TRBV7-8
D gene: TRBD1
CDR3 protein: CASREDRGLTEAFF
CDR3 DNA: TGTGCCAGCCGCGAGGACAGGGGTCTCACTGAAGCTTTCTTT

J gene: TRBJ2-3
clone size: .
V gene: TRBV5-1
D gene: .
CDR3 protein: CASSAGTASSTDTQYF
CDR3 DNA: TGCGCCAGCAGCGCGGGGACAGCTTCTAGCACAGATACGCAGTATTTT

J gene: TRBJ1-2
clone size: .
V gene: TRBV3-1/TRBV3-2
D gene: TRBD1
CDR3 protein: CASSPTGGYGYTF
CDR3 DNA: TGTGCCAGCAGCCCCACAGGGGGCTATGGCTACACCTTC

J gene: TRBJ1-2
clone size: .
V gene: TRBV4-3
D gene: TRBD1
CDR3 protein: CASSQRTADRGHYGYTF
CDR3 DNA: TGCGCCAGCAGCCAACGGACAGCGGACAGGGGACACTATGGCTACACCTTC

J gene: TRBJ2-5
clone size: .
V gene: TRBV5-8
D gene: .
CDR3 protein: CASTFLTSTETQYF
CDR3 DNA: TGTGCCAGCACCTTCTTGACCTCAACAGAGACCCAGTACTTC

J gene: TRBJ2-7
clone size: .
V gene: TRBV28
D gene: TRBD1
CDR3 protein: CASSFPDREHEQYF
CDR3 DNA: TGTGCCAGCAGTTTCCCAGACAGGGAACACGAGCAGTACTTC

J gene: TRBJ2-2
clone size: .
V gene: TRBV7-7
D gene: .
CDR3 protein: CASSLGVSGKSRVTGELFF
CDR3 DNA: TGTGCCAGCAGCTTAGGCGTTTCGGGGAAATCAAGGGTGACCGGGGAGCTGTTTTTT

J gene: TRBJ2-7
clone size: once
V gene: TRBV11-3
D gene: TRBD1
CDR3 protein: CASRTGGYEQYF
CDR3 DNA: TGTGCCAGCAGGACAGGGGGCTACGAGCAGTACTTC

J gene: TRBJ2-7
clone size: .
V gene: TRBV30
D gene: TRBD1
CDR3 protein: CAWSPGQGREQYF
CDR3 DNA: TGTGCCTGGAGTCCCGGACAGGGCCGGGAGCAGTACTTC

J gene: TRBJ1-2
clone size: .
V gene: TRBV28
D gene: .
CDR3 protein: CASSYGPRYGYTF
CDR3 DNA: TGTGCCAGCAGTTACGGTCCACGCTATGGCTACACCTTC

J gene: TRBJ1-4
clone size: once
V gene: TRBV11-2
D gene: TRBD1
CDR3 protein: CASSAWTGATGGEKLFF
CDR3 DNA: TGTGCCAGCAGCGCTTGGACAGGGGCGACAGGGGGGGAAAAACTGTTTTTT